The subject of this entry is one TCR beta chain. Its specificity is not known. The repertoire was sequenced with immunoSEQ multiplex PCR; TCRdb's copy has only in-frame clones and lacks some. The sample carries some 35,000 clones, approximately 77% recorded once. This CDR3 is built from 13 residues. CDR1 and CDR2 (germline): MNHEY, SMNVEV (reference sequence). The V end was cut by 11 bases, the J end by 5 bases, with 16 bases between. This sample is part of a study of CD4 T cells in relation to SARS-CoV-2 and coronaviruses. This sequence was found in an adult with COVID-19. The chain has TRBV27 and TRBJ1-5; TRBD1 is a possible D gene (5 bases). Source material: naive CD4+ T cells from PBMCs, cultured in vitro. As to subset: naive CD4+ T cells isolated by negative enrichment. Here the CDR3 DNA reads TGTGCCTCCTCCCGGGACCGGGATCAGCCCCAGCATTTT. It encodes CASSRDRDQPQHF.